Below are 22 T cell receptor beta chains sequenced from a single sample in a study of neurological immune-mediated disorders. Each CDR3 protein gets one entry after TCRdb re-called the 5' RACE reads with MiXCR. The sample lists fewer than 110,000 distinct CDR3 sequences, under 14% occurring once. Time point denoted: longitudinal time-point 3. Sequenced material: PBMCs. Source of these receptors: a female donor with HTLV-1-associated myelopathy (HAM/TSP).

The chain joins TRBV20-1 to TRBJ2-5, with a tentative D call TRBD2 (6 bases). CDR1 and CDR2 (germline): DFQATT, SNEGSKA (reference sequence). There are 11 residues in the CDR3. Trimming cost V 7 bases and J 4 bases, with 10 bases left between them. CDR3 residues: CSGVAVETQYF. DNA for the CDR3: TGCAGTGGTGTAGCGGTAGAGACCCAGTACTTC.

Comment on this clonotype: This clone may be a read error of a much larger clone one base away. The CDR3 protein is CASSLHEGLQNQPKHF. The CDR3 DNA follows: TGTGCCAGCAGCCTCCACGAAGGACTCCAGAATCAGCCCAAGCATTTT. The chain recombines TRBV3-1 with TRBJ1-5; D is undetermined. The CDR3 is 16 amino acids. Looked up from germline, CDR1 is LGHDT and CDR2 is YNNKEL (reference sequence).

The chain combines TRBV5-1 with TRBJ2-3, with 9 bases lining up with TRBD2. The CDR3 contains 16 residues. The V and J ends lost 3 bases and 2 bases, in that order; junction bases with no gene match: 7. Germline loops: CDR1 SGHRS, CDR2 YFSETQ. CDR3 protein: CASSWAWGLATDTQYF. The CDR3 DNA reads as TGCGCCAGCAGCTGGGCCTGGGGACTAGCCACAGATACGCAGTATTTT.

Ten or more counts support this clonotype. The chain links TRBV5-1 to TRBJ2-2; weak D call: TRBD1 (6 bases). The CDR3 runs 15 residues. Trimming stripped 0 bases from V and 3 bases from J, with 9 bases between. Germline CDR1 SGHRS, CDR2 YFSETQ. CDR3 DNA sequence: TGCGCCAGCAGCTTGGCAAACAGGGACACCGGGGAGCTGTTTTTT. This translates into CASSLANRDTGELFF.

This clonotype was seen ten or more times. This chain uses TRBV5-6 with TRBJ2-2; D is ambiguous. Germline CDR1 reads SGHDT; CDR2 reads YYEEEE. The V end was cut by 3 bases, the J end by 7 bases, with 13 bases between. The CDR3 has 14 amino acids. CDR3 loop: CASSWDRVIGELFF. The CDR3 bases are TGTGCCAGCAGCTGGGATCGGGTGATCGGGGAGCTGTTTTTT.

This clonotype has ten or more counts. The chain is built from TRBV20-1 and TRBJ2-7; D may correspond to TRBD1 or TRBD2 (5 bases each). Between the trimmed V and J ends, which lost 5 bases and 3 bases, there was a span of 14 bases. The CDR3 spans 13 residues. Germline CDR1 DFQATT, CDR2 SNEGSKA (reference sequence). The CDR3 sequence: CSAPRDGDYEQYF. In nucleotides, the CDR3 is TGCAGTGCTCCCCGGGACGGAGACTACGAGCAGTACTTC.

This clonotype was recorded at least ten times. The chain links TRBV5-1 to TRBJ1-1; a weak D match, TRBD1 (5 bases). Germline V gives CDR1 SGHRS, CDR2 YFSETQ. The CDR3 runs to 13 residues. Trimming took off 4 bases at V and 7 bases at J, with 14 bases between the two ends. CDR3 sequence: CASSIRQLDEAFF. The CDR3 DNA reads TGCGCCAGCAGCATTAGACAGCTCGATGAAGCTTTCTTT.

This clonotype has ten or more counts. The gene calls are TRBV7-2 and TRBJ2-5; 11 nucleotides match TRBD2. V trimming: 5 bases; J trimming: 5 bases; junction bases outside the gene matches: 7. CDR1 and CDR2 (germline): SGHTA, FQGNSA. This CDR3 has 15 residues. CDR3 region: CASSDSGGAPETQYF. In DNA, the CDR3 is TGTGCCAGCAGCGATAGCGGGGGGGCCCCTGAGACCCAGTACTTC. Filled out from reference TRBV7-2 and TRBJ2-5, the complete variable domain reads GAGVSQSPSNKVTEKGKDVELRCDPISGHTALYWYRQSLGQGLEFLIYFQGNSAPDKSGLPSDRFSAERTGGSVSTLTIQRTQQEDSAVYLCASSDSGGAPETQYFGPGTRLLVL.

This clonotype was found many times. V is TRBV6-5 and J is TRBJ2-7, with D uncertain. The CDR3 contains 14 residues. Trimming took 0 bases from V and 1 from J, leaving 7 bases between them. Germline V gene lookup returns CDR1 MNHEY and CDR2 SVGAGI. DNA for the CDR3: TGTGCCAGCAGTTACTCTGCCCCATCCTACGAGCAGTACTTC. This encodes CASSYSAPSYEQYF.

This clonotype occurred many times. This chain joins TRBV28 and TRBJ2-5; D is perhaps TRBD1 or TRBD2 (5 bases each). The V and J ends lost 2 bases and 0 bases respectively, with 7 bases between them. The CDR3 consists of 14 residues. In germline, CDR1 is MDHEN, CDR2 SYDVKM. CDR3 sequence (DNA): TGTGCCAGCAGTTTAGGGGGTTACCAAGAGACCCAGTACTTC. This sequence encodes CASSLGGYQETQYF.

This clonotype was seen at least ten times. The gene calls are TRBV5-1 and TRBJ2-1; 12 bases are a match to TRBD2. CDR3 size: 15 residues. Trimming removed 4 bases from V and 7 bases from J; junction bases left unmatched: 6. Germline values: CDR1 SGHRS, CDR2 YFSETQ. This CDR3 is CASSLGTSGLNEQFF. The DNA for the CDR3 is TGCGCCAGCAGCCTCGGGACTAGCGGGCTTAATGAGCAGTTCTTC. The full variable domain, rest sourced from reference TRBV5-1 and TRBJ2-1, is KAGVTQTPRYLIKTRGQQVTLSCSPISGHRSVSWYQQTPGQGLQFLFEYFSETQRNKGNFPGRFSGRQFSNSRSEMNVSTLELGDSALYLCASSLGTSGLNEQFFGPGTRLTVL.

This clonotype was detected many times. The gene calls are TRBV7-6 and TRBJ2-5; 8 nucleotides line up with TRBD1. Trimming cost V 5 bases and J 9 bases; bases outside gene matches: 8. This CDR3 contains 13 residues. CDR1 is SGHVS and CDR2 is FNYEAQ in the germline V gene. In DNA form, the CDR3 reads TGTGCCAGCAGCCCGGACAGGGTCGGGGCCCAGTACTTC. This codes for CASSPDRVGAQYF.

The gene calls are TRBV5-1 and TRBJ1-4, with 7 bases matching TRBD1. V trimming: 4 bases; J trimming: 5 bases; junction bases outside the gene matches: 8. The V gene's germline CDR1 is SGHRS and CDR2 YFSETQ. This CDR3 is built from 15 residues. Here the CDR3 reads CASSISGTANEKLFF. DNA for the CDR3: TGCGCCAGCAGCATATCCGGGACAGCCAATGAAAAACTGTTTTTT.

Only a few counts were recorded for this clonotype. The DNA for the CDR3 is TGTGCCAGCAGCGTCGGTGGACAGGGGGCGAAAGAGACCCAGTACTTC. It encodes CASSVGGQGAKETQYF. This rearrangement joins TRBV9 to TRBJ2-5, with 11 nucleotides matching TRBD1. The length of the CDR3 is 16 residues. Losses at the gene ends were 2 bases for V and 3 bases for J; bases not matched to a gene: 6. Germline assignment: CDR1 SGDLS and CDR2 YYNGEE.

Ten or more counts support this clonotype. J is TRBJ2-1 and V is TRBV7-2, with 10 bases identical to TRBD2. The CDR3 runs to 19 residues. The V and J ends lost 5 bases and 0 bases, in that order; junction bases with no gene match: 13. Looked up from germline, CDR1 is SGHTA and CDR2 is FQGNSA. The DNA of the CDR3 is TGTGCCAGCAGCCCGAGAGGATCTAGCGGGGGTCGCTCCTACAATGAGCAGTTCTTC. This codes for CASSPRGSSGGRSYNEQFF.

There are many counts of this clonotype. The V gene is TRBV12-3 or TRBV12-4, the J gene TRBJ2-2; D remains ambiguous. Trimming pared 5 bases from V and 7 bases from J, leaving 17 bases between. This CDR3 is built from 15 residues. The CDR3, as DNA: TGTGCCAGCAGTCCCCAGTCGGTGAGGAACGGGGAGCTGTTTTTT. It specifies CASSPQSVRNGELFF.

The rearrangement links TRBV20-1 to TRBJ2-3; TRBD2 agrees at 8 bases. This CDR3 region has 15 residues. V lost 2 bases to trimming and J lost 6 bases; unmatched junction nucleotides: 10. Germline assignment: CDR1 DFQATT and CDR2 SNEGSKA (reference sequence). The chain's CDR3 is CSARTEAGGADTQYF. The DNA for the CDR3 is TGCAGTGCTAGAACAGAGGCGGGGGGTGCCGATACGCAGTATTTT.

This clonotype was counted at least ten times. The rearrangement joins TRBV10-3 to TRBJ2-1; a weak D match, TRBD1 (5 bases). V was pared by 5 bases and J by 8 bases, with 13 bases between. The germline CDR1 and CDR2 sequences are ENHRY and SYGVKD. CDR3 length: 13 residues. The CDR3 reads CAISRSWGDEQFF. The CDR3 DNA sequence: TGTGCCATCAGTCGGAGCTGGGGCGATGAGCAGTTCTTC.

This clonotype was seen ten or more times. CDR3 region: CASSQFGTGGASYEQYF. In nucleotides, the CDR3 is TGCGCCAGCAGCCAATTCGGTACCGGGGGGGCCTCCTACGAGCAGTACTTC. The chain is built from TRBV4-1 and TRBJ2-7; the match to TRBD2 covers 8 bases. CDR1 is MGHRA, CDR2 YSYEKL, per germline. The CDR3 length is 17 residues. V lost 2 bases and J lost 0; bases outside the gene matches: 9.

This clonotype was counted at least ten times. The chain carries TRBV10-3 and TRBJ2-5; a possible D gene is TRBD1 (5 bases). The ends were cut back, 6 bases at V and 8 bases at J, with 19 bases in the middle. The CDR3 loop spans 14 amino acids. In germline, CDR1 is ENHRY, CDR2 SYGVKD. The CDR3 loop reads CAISRQTKKETQYF. The CDR3, as DNA: TGTGCCATCAGCCGACAGACCAAGAAGGAAACCCAGTACTTC.

This clonotype was counted many times. The chain recombines TRBV20-1 with TRBJ2-1; 9 nucleotides line up with TRBD2. V gave up 7 bases and J gave up 5 bases; unmatched junction bases: 12. CDR1 DFQATT and CDR2 SNEGSKA come from the germline V gene (reference sequence). This CDR3 spans 15 amino acids. The CDR3 is CSGYPGLAGHNEQFF. CDR3 nucleotide sequence: TGCAGTGGCTATCCTGGGCTAGCGGGGCACAATGAGCAGTTCTTC.

Many counts were recorded for this clonotype. The chain recombines TRBV4-1 with TRBJ2-7; D ambiguous. V gave up 1 base and J gave up 2 bases, with 12 bases separating them. Germline V CDR1 and CDR2: MGHRA, YSYEKL. The CDR3 is 15 residues long. CDR3 in amino acids: CASSQGVGNTYEQYF. In nucleotides, the CDR3 is TGCGCCAGCAGCCAAGGGGTGGGCAACACCTACGAGCAGTACTTC.